A selection of T cell receptor beta chains follows, all from one sample in a study of T cells in Graves' hyperthyroidism and ophthalmopathy. TCRdb reanalysed the multiplex PCR reads using MiXCR and keeps one entry per CDR3 protein. The sample lists some 250,000 distinct CDR3 sequences, about 14% occurring once. Sequencing was performed on blood. The receptors were sampled from a woman between 35 and 50 years old with Graves' hyperthyroidism that later progressed to Graves' ophthalmopathy. Each CDR3 is given with its conserved first and last residue. The order of the fields is clone size, V gene, J gene, D gene, CDR3 protein, CDR3 DNA. The D gene is left open where the match is weak. Expanded clones get a size class; other rows say once, few or many, or leave the size out.

size: few
V: TRBV27
J: TRBJ1-2
D: .
CDR3: CASSFHYRGEANYGYTF
DNA: TGTGCCAGCAGTTTCCACTACCGGGGAGAAGCTAACTATGGCTACACCTTC

size: few
V: TRBV29-1
J: TRBJ2-5
D: TRBD1
CDR3: CSARRVQGARETQYF
DNA: TGCAGCGCCCGAAGGGTACAGGGGGCGCGAGAGACCCAGTACTTC

size: many
V: TRBV28
J: TRBJ2-7
D: .
CDR3: CASSKGGGRSYEQYF
DNA: TGTGCCAGCAGCAAGGGGGGGGGCCGCTCCTACGAGCAGTACTTC

size: many
V: TRBV19
J: TRBJ2-2
D: TRBD2
CDR3: CASSLHRLAGGNTGELFF
DNA: TGTGCCAGTAGTCTACATCGACTAGCGGGAGGGAACACCGGGGAGCTGTTTTTT

size: many
V: TRBV7-9
J: TRBJ2-3
D: TRBD2
CDR3: CASSSSRTSGSPDTQYF
DNA: TGTGCCAGCAGTTCTTCTCGGACTAGCGGGAGCCCAGATACGCAGTATTTT

size: .
V: TRBV7-9
J: TRBJ1-2
D: .
CDR3: CASNGDGEFYGYTF
DNA: TGTGCCAGCAACGGGGACGGAGAGTTCTATGGCTACACCTTC

size: many
V: TRBV10-3
J: TRBJ2-7
D: TRBD2
CDR3: CAISEIGGRRGEQYF
DNA: TGTGCCATCAGTGAGATTGGCGGGAGAAGGGGCGAGCAGTACTTC

size: few
V: TRBV4-1
J: TRBJ2-1
D: .
CDR3: CASSQVYRDSKFF
DNA: TGCGCCAGCAGCCAAGTCTACCGGGACTCCAAGTTCTTC

size: .
V: TRBV30
J: TRBJ1-6
D: .
CDR3: CAWSPGPINSPLHF
DNA: TGTGCCTGGAGTCCGGGACCTATTAATTCACCCCTCCACTTT

size: many
V: TRBV3-1
J: TRBJ2-1
D: TRBD2
CDR3: CASSHGTSGSNEQFF
DNA: TGTGCCAGCAGCCATGGGACTAGCGGGAGCAATGAGCAGTTCTTC

size: many
V: TRBV13
J: TRBJ1-2
D: .
CDR3: CASSLGAGESTF
DNA: TGTGCCAGCAGCTTAGGGGCAGGGGAGTCCACCTTC

size: many
V: TRBV20-1
J: TRBJ1-6
D: TRBD1
CDR3: CSARGVPGDRGSSLHF
DNA: TGCAGTGCTAGAGGGGTTCCGGGGGACAGGGGATCGTCCCTCCACTTT

size: .
V: TRBV13
J: TRBJ1-1
D: .
CDR3: CASGLMAGPTEAFF
DNA: TGTGCCAGCGGCCTTATGGCAGGCCCCACTGAAGCTTTCTTT

size: many
V: TRBV28
J: TRBJ1-5
D: TRBD1
CDR3: CASTRDRNQPQHF
DNA: TGTGCCAGCACCCGGGACAGAAATCAGCCCCAGCATTTT

size: many
V: TRBV10-2
J: TRBJ2-2
D: .
CDR3: CASSEYGRTNTGELFF
DNA: TGCGCCAGCAGTGAGTACGGCAGAACGAACACCGGGGAGCTGTTTTTT

size: .
V: TRBV20-1
J: TRBJ2-7
D: .
CDR3: CSARFGPLVGDGYEQYF
DNA: TGCAGTGCTAGGTTCGGGCCCTTAGTTGGCGACGGCTACGAGCAGTACTTC

size: few
V: TRBV5-6
J: TRBJ2-1
D: TRBD2
CDR3: CASSPGTSDNEQFF
DNA: TGTGCCAGCAGCCCCGGGACTAGTGACAATGAGCAGTTCTTC

size: many
V: TRBV7-7
J: TRBJ2-2
D: TRBD2
CDR3: CASSPGLAGAGGELFF
DNA: TGTGCTAGCAGCCCGGGACTAGCGGGAGCAGGCGGGGAGCTGTTTTTT

size: few
V: TRBV7-2
J: TRBJ2-1
D: .
CDR3: CASSLVGRLVMGNEQFF
DNA: TGTGCCAGCAGCTTAGTAGGCCGGCTAGTTATGGGAAATGAGCAGTTCTTC

size: few
V: TRBV30
J: TRBJ2-6
D: TRBD2
CDR3: CAWTIRGGSGANVLTF
DNA: TGTGCCTGGACAATACGGGGGGGCTCTGGGGCCAACGTCCTGACTTTC

size: many
V: TRBV28
J: TRBJ2-5
D: .
CDR3: CASRTGLIAGGETQYF
DNA: TGTGCCAGCAGGACGGGCCTCATCGCCGGGGGAGAGACCCAGTACTTC

size: many
V: TRBV28
J: TRBJ2-3
D: .
CDR3: CASSFPGTDTQYF
DNA: TGTGCCAGCAGTTTTCCAGGCACAGATACGCAGTATTTT

size: .
V: TRBV19
J: TRBJ1-1
D: .
CDR3: CASSSRQEGRNTEAFF
DNA: TGTGCCAGTAGTTCGCGACAGGAGGGGAGAAACACTGAAGCTTTCTTT

size: few
V: TRBV4-2
J: TRBJ2-3
D: TRBD2
CDR3: CASSQEGAGRPDTQYF
DNA: TGTGCCAGCAGCCAAGAGGGCGCCGGGAGGCCCGATACGCAGTATTTT

size: many
V: TRBV12-3/TRBV12-4
J: TRBJ2-2
D: TRBD2
CDR3: CASSQSGSEAGELFF
DNA: TGTGCCAGCAGTCAAAGCGGGAGCGAAGCCGGGGAGCTGTTTTTT

size: many
V: TRBV12-3/TRBV12-4
J: TRBJ1-5
D: .
CDR3: CASSGHAVYQPQHF
DNA: TGTGCCAGCAGTGGGCATGCGGTTTATCAGCCCCAGCATTTT

size: many
V: TRBV28
J: TRBJ2-5
D: TRBD1
CDR3: CASSPRGYGEETQYF
DNA: TGTGCCAGCAGTCCCAGGGGGTATGGAGAAGAGACCCAGTACTTC

size: many
V: TRBV7-8
J: TRBJ2-1
D: TRBD2
CDR3: CASSLAGSGRNDEQFF
DNA: TGTGCCAGCAGCTTAGCGGGGAGCGGGAGGAACGATGAGCAGTTCTTC

size: many
V: TRBV7-9
J: TRBJ2-2
D: TRBD1
CDR3: CASKRDRGRNTGELFF
DNA: TGTGCCAGCAAGAGGGACAGGGGGCGGAACACCGGGGAGCTGTTTTTT

size: few
V: TRBV15
J: TRBJ2-7
D: TRBD1
CDR3: CATSRTQQGSGEQYF
DNA: TGTGCCACCAGCAGAACCCAACAGGGGTCCGGGGAGCAGTACTTC

size: many
V: TRBV9
J: TRBJ1-6
D: TRBD1
CDR3: CASSEGTGDSPLHF
DNA: TGTGCCAGCAGCGAGGGGACAGGGGATTCACCCCTCCACTTT

size: many
V: TRBV20-1
J: TRBJ2-7
D: TRBD2
CDR3: CSASSLAGISTLYEQYF
DNA: TGCAGTGCTAGTAGCCTAGCGGGGATCTCCACGCTCTACGAGCAGTACTTC

size: many
V: TRBV20-1
J: TRBJ1-5
D: .
CDR3: CSARDRQLHNQPQHF
DNA: TGCAGTGCTAGAGATCGACAGCTTCACAATCAGCCCCAGCATTTT

size: .
V: TRBV11-3
J: TRBJ2-5
D: .
CDR3: CASSHDRQETQYF
DNA: TGTGCCAGCAGCCATGACAGGCAAGAGACCCAGTACTTC

size: many
V: TRBV2
J: TRBJ2-3
D: .
CDR3: CASSEWVGLSNTDTQYF
DNA: TGTGCCAGCAGTGAATGGGTAGGGCTATCAAACACAGATACGCAGTATTTT

size: many
V: TRBV5-1
J: TRBJ2-1
D: TRBD2
CDR3: CASSLGLAEYNEQFF
DNA: TGCGCCAGCAGCTTAGGACTAGCGGAGTACAATGAGCAGTTCTTC

size: many
V: TRBV18
J: TRBJ1-5
D: .
CDR3: CASSPPPSAGAVNQPQHF
DNA: TGTGCCAGCTCACCACCCCCAAGCGCGGGGGCGGTCAATCAGCCCCAGCATTTT